The source of this T cell receptor (beta chain) is a study of CD8+ T cells in alopecia areata. Following RNA extraction, reverse transcription yielded cDNA that acted as the sequencing template. Profiling relied on immunoSEQ multiplex PCR, and the TCRdb table lists in-frame clones only, not all of them. The sample includes about 210,000 clones, roughly 40% seen only once; the top ten take 2.6%. Stated treatment: oral pan-JAK inhibitor, 5-10 mg twice daily. Germline loops: CDR1 GTSNPN, CDR2 SVGIG (reference sequence). There are 16 residues in the CDR3. The V and J ends lost 2 bases and 3 bases respectively, with 17 bases between them.

The V gene is TRBV30, the J gene TRBJ1-5; possibly TRBD1 for D (6 bases). This TCR was sampled from a human donor with alopecia areata. The sequencing used CD4+ T cells sorted from blood, collected around week 36, from a patient treated with tofacitinib. The CDR3 DNA reads as TGTGCCTGGAGTTCCCGCGCCAGGGGAAACAATCAGCCCCAGCATTTT. Its protein is CAWSSRARGNNQPQHF.